A selection of T cell receptor beta chains follows, all from one sample in a study of vaccination and CD4 T cells after COVID-19. TCRdb used MiXCR to reprocess the PCR reads, holding one entry per CDR3 protein. The sample holds about 4,100 distinct CDR3 sequences, about 20% seen once. Their antigen targets remain unknown. Sequences were obtained from CD4+ T cells from blood, cultured in vitro. The receptors come from a human donor who had recovered from COVID-19. The CDR3 runs from the conserved cysteine through the conserved F or W. Each record gives: clone size, D gene, V gene, J gene, CDR3 protein, CDR3 DNA. D genes are given only for firm matches. Clone size is given for some rows only: seen once, a few or many times, or a class if the clone is expanded.

NA	TRBD2	TRBV18	TRBJ2-4	CASSPGTSGGAVPNIQYF	TGTGCCAGCTCACCAGGGACTAGCGGGGGGGCCGTCCCCAACATTCAGTACTTC
NA	TRBD1	TRBV11-2	TRBJ2-5	CATTSGRGWETQYF	TGTGCCACCACATCCGGCAGGGGGTGGGAGACCCAGTACTTC
large	NA	TRBV12-3/TRBV12-4	TRBJ1-2	CASSFGNYGYTF	TGTGCCAGCAGTTTCGGAAACTATGGCTACACCTTC
few	NA	TRBV7-2	TRBJ2-7	CASSLPSQYEQYF	TGTGCCAGCAGCTTGCCTAGTCAATACGAGCAGTACTTC
few	NA	TRBV10-3	TRBJ1-3	CATSPGSSGNTIYF	TGTGCCACCTCTCCCGGATCCTCTGGAAACACCATATATTTT
NA	TRBD1	TRBV6-1	TRBJ2-1	CASSVTGNEQFF	TGTGCCAGCAGTGTGACAGGGAATGAGCAGTTCTTC
few	TRBD2	TRBV6-1	TRBJ2-5	CASGAGGHEETQYF	TGTGCCAGCGGGGCGGGGGGGCATGAGGAGACCCAGTACTTC
NA	TRBD1	TRBV5-1	TRBJ1-6	CASSSGTGATNNSPLHF	TGCGCCAGCAGCTCAGGGACAGGGGCAACGAATAATTCACCCCTCCACTTT
NA	NA	TRBV3-1	TRBJ1-2	CVSSAGTIYGYTF	TGTGTCAGCAGCGCTGGGACCATTTATGGCTACACCTTC
few	NA	TRBV20-1	TRBJ1-3	CSARDGSRSGNTIYF	TGCAGTGCTAGAGATGGGTCCCGTTCTGGAAACACCATATATTTT
medium-sized	NA	TRBV30	TRBJ1-2	CAWSEGVAYGYTF	TGTGCCTGGAGTGAGGGGGTAGCCTATGGCTACACCTTC
NA	NA	TRBV6-1	TRBJ1-1	CASSDGTYTEAFF	TGTGCCAGCAGTGATGGAACGTACACTGAAGCTTTCTTT
large	NA	TRBV12-3/TRBV12-4	TRBJ1-5	CASSLQVSNQPQHF	TGTGCCAGCAGTTTACAGGTCAGCAATCAGCCCCAGCATTTT
large	NA	TRBV6-1	TRBJ1-2	CASSEASLEWGRWDGYTF	TGTGCCAGCAGTGAAGCTTCACTCGAATGGGGGCGGTGGGATGGCTACACCTTC
NA	NA	TRBV11-2	TRBJ1-2	CASSFSGNYGYTF	TGTGCCAGCAGCTTTTCAGGGAACTATGGCTACACCTTC
medium-sized	NA	TRBV19	TRBJ1-5	CASSIGRGGHQPQHF	TGTGCCAGTAGTATAGGTAGAGGAGGTCATCAGCCCCAGCATTTT
medium-sized	TRBD1	TRBV12-3/TRBV12-4	TRBJ1-2	CASRQTGLGYGYTF	TGTGCCAGCAGGCAGACAGGGTTGGGCTATGGCTACACCTTC
few	NA	TRBV21-1	TRBJ1-2	CASRAGGQNTF	TGTGCCAGCAGGGCAGGGGGGCAAAACACCTTC
few	NA	TRBV15	TRBJ2-7	CATSRGGNRHYEQYF	TGTGCCACCAGCAGAGGAGGAAACCGACACTACGAGCAGTACTTC
NA	NA	TRBV30	TRBJ1-2	CAWTDRTDYGYTF	TGTGCCTGGACGGACAGAACGGACTATGGCTACACCTTC
few	NA	TRBV10-1	TRBJ2-5	CASSDPLAGETQYF	TGCGCCAGCAGTGATCCCCTTGCGGGGGAGACCCAGTACTTC
medium-sized	NA	TRBV15	TRBJ1-6	CATSRPATRGPLHF	TGTGCCACCAGCCGACCGGCGACCAGGGGACCCCTCCACTTT